This TCR beta chain appears in the sequencing data of a study of cytomegalovirus exposure and HLA in healthy donors. Vbeta (60) and Jbeta (13) primers were used in the PCR. Assay used: immunoSEQ multiplex PCR; TCRdb lists only in-frame clones, some missing. The top ten clones hold roughly 8.3% of a sample with over 95,000 clones, over 60% of them seen once. The specimen was PBMCs. The clonotype originates from a man aged 18 to 29 in good health and CMV-seropositive.

CDR3 in DNA: TGTGCCAGCAGCTTGGGGCAGGAAGAGACCCAGTACTTC. Translated: CASSLGQEETQYF. The gene calls are TRBV5-4 and TRBJ2-5; no reliable D call. CDR3 length: 13 amino acids. Trimming took off 0 bases at V and 3 bases at J, with 6 bases between the two ends. CDR1 SGHNT and CDR2 YYREEE come from the germline V gene (reference sequence).